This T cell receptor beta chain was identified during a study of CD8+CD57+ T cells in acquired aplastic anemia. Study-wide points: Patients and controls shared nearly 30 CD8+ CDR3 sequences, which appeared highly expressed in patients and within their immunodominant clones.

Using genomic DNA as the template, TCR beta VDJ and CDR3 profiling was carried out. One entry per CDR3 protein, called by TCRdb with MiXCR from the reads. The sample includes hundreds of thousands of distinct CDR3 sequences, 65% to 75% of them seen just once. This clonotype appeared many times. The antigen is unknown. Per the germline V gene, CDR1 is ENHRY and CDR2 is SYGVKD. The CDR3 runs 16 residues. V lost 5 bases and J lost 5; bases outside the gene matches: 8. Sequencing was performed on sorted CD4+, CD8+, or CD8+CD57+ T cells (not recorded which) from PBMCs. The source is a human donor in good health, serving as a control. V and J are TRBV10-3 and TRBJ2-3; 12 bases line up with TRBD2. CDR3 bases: TGTGCCATCAGTAATCCTAGCGGGGGGGAGGTAGATACGCAGTATTTT. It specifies CAISNPSGGEVDTQYF.